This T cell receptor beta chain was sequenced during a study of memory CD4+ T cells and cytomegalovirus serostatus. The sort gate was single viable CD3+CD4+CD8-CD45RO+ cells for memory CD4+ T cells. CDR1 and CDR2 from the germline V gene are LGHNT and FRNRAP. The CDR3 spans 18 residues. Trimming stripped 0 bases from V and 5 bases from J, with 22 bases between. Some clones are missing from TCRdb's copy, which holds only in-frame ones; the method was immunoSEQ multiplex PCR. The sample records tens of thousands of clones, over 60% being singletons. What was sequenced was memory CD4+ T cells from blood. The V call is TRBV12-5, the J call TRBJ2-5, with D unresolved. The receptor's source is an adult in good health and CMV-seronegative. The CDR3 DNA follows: TGTGCTAGTGGTTTGGTTCATAGTACGTCTGGGTCCGCGGAGACCCAGTACTTC. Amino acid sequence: CASGLVHSTSGSAETQYF. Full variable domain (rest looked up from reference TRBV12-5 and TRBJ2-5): DARVTQTPRHKVTEMGQEVTMRCQPILGHNTVFWYRQTMMQGLELLAYFRNRAPLDDSGMPKDRFSAEMPDATLATLKIQPSEPRDSAVYFCASGLVHSTSGSAETQYFGPGTRLLVL.